Shown below are 14 T cell receptor beta chains from a single sample sequenced in a study of T cell repertoires in cytomegalovirus infection. TCRdb analysed the reads with MiXCR anew, one entry per CDR3 protein. This sample has 150,000 to 200,000 distinct CDR3 sequences, with roughly 18% found just once. What was sequenced was CD8+ T cells from PBMCs. The receptors stem from a human donor in good health (CMV status not recorded). Some clones in this sample may be carry-over from other donors' samples.

This clonotype was counted a few times. The chain uses TRBV20-1 and TRBJ2-1, with 7 bases that match TRBD1. The CDR3 totals 15 residues. CDR1 is DFQATT, CDR2 SNEGSKA, per germline (reference sequence). V shed 7 bases, J shed 0 bases, and the junction held 9 bases outside the gene matches. CDR3 amino acids: CSVRVAGGSYNEQFF. In DNA, the CDR3 is TGCAGTGTAAGAGTGGCAGGGGGCTCCTACAATGAGCAGTTCTTC.

The chain uses TRBV18 and TRBJ1-1; D not resolved. CDR1 is KGHSH and CDR2 is LQKENI in the germline V gene. The CDR3 length is 13 residues. Trimming cost V 0 bases and J 5 bases, with 7 bases left between them. Here the CDR3 reads CASSPPLGTEAFF. The CDR3 nucleotides are TGTGCCAGCTCACCACCGCTGGGGACTGAAGCTTTCTTT.

The V call is TRBV9, the J call TRBJ1-2; a weak D match, TRBD1 (6 bases). The CDR3 length is 15 residues. CDR1 is SGDLS and CDR2 is YYNGEE in the germline V gene. V was cut by 2 bases and J by 5 bases, with 16 bases left in between. CDR3 residues: CASSVQTGGGYGYTF. CDR3 bases: TGTGCCAGCAGCGTCCAGACAGGCGGTGGATATGGCTACACCTTC.

V is TRBV29-1 and J is TRBJ2-5, with D unresolved. The germline V gene has CDR1 SQVTM and CDR2 ANQGSEA. CDR3 length: 13 amino acids. V lost 4 bases to trimming and J lost 2 bases, with 11 bases between them. This chain's CDR3 is CSVVLVPQETQYF. CDR3 in DNA: TGCAGCGTTGTTTTAGTACCACAAGAGACCCAGTACTTC.

This clonotype was seen a few times. The chain is built from TRBV10-3 and TRBJ2-7, with a tentative D call TRBD2 (6 bases). Deletions cut 8 bases from V and 0 bases from J, with 11 bases between. This CDR3 has 13 amino acids. Germline V CDR1 and CDR2: ENHRY, SYGVKD. The CDR3 DNA reads TGTGCCATCCACGGGACTCTCTCCTACGAGCAGTACTTC. It codes for CAIHGTLSYEQYF.

This rearrangement joins TRBV15 to TRBJ2-3, with TRBD1 identical over 8 bases. The CDR3 runs 16 residues. Germline CDR1 reads LNHNV; CDR2 reads YYDKDF (reference sequence). J gave up 4 bases and V 5 bases, and 11 bases lay outside the gene matches. CDR3 bases: TGTGCCACCAGCGTCTCAAGGGACAGGAACGCAGATACGCAGTATTTT. As protein: CATSVSRDRNADTQYF.

This clonotype has only a few counts. V and J are TRBV12-3 or TRBV12-4 and TRBJ2-7; D is uncertain. V was trimmed by 5 bases and J by 1 base, leaving 12 bases between them. The CDR3 is made up of 14 amino acids. The CDR3, as DNA: TGTGCCAGCAGTCTTTCAGCAATTTCCTACGAGCAGTACTTC. This gives the protein CASSLSAISYEQYF.

The chain links TRBV29-1 to TRBJ2-2; 7 bases match TRBD2. Germline CDR1 reads SQVTM; CDR2 reads ANQGSEA. This CDR3 has 15 amino acids. V lost 0 bases, J lost 1 base, and 2 bases stayed unmatched. The DNA for the CDR3 is TGCAGCGTTGAAGAGGCGGGAGTGAACACCGGGGAGCTGTTTTTT. Protein sequence: CSVEEAGVNTGELFF.

This clonotype showed up just a few times. This chain links TRBV7-2 with TRBJ1-2; D gene ambiguous. V gave up 1 base and J gave up 4 bases, with 19 bases separating them. The CDR3 contains 17 residues. Germline V gives CDR1 SGHTA, CDR2 FQGNSA. The CDR3 loop is CASSLEASGGVIYGYTF. As DNA, the CDR3 is TGTGCCAGCAGCTTAGAGGCGTCAGGTGGAGTTATCTATGGCTACACCTTC.

The CDR3 reads CASSHQVYGYTF. The CDR3 nucleotides read TGCGCCAGCAGCCACCAGGTCTATGGCTACACCTTC. The rearrangement uses TRBV4-1 and TRBJ1-2; D ambiguous. The germline gives CDR1 MGHRA, CDR2 YSYEKL. This CDR3 is 12 amino acids long. V was pared by 3 bases and J by 4 bases, with 6 bases between.

The V and J genes are TRBV29-1 and TRBJ2-1; 9 positions match TRBD1. The CDR3 extends over 14 amino acids. Germline assignment: CDR1 SQVTM and CDR2 ANQGSEA. Germline trimming cut 6 bases from V and 6 bases from J; bases unmatched to any gene: 9. The CDR3 loop reads CSVSGTGISNEQFF. The CDR3 DNA sequence: TGCAGCGTCTCTGGGACAGGGATAAGCAATGAGCAGTTCTTC.

This chain uses TRBV25-1 with TRBJ2-3; no clear D gene. Germline V lookup: CDR1 MGHDK, CDR2 SYGVNS. The CDR3 consists of 11 residues. The germline V and J ends were trimmed by 3 bases and 8 bases, with 6 bases remaining between them. The CDR3, as DNA: TGTGCCAGCAGTGACAGCATTACGCAGTATTTT. Translated: CASSDSITQYF. Full variable domain (rest looked up from reference TRBV25-1 and TRBJ2-3): EADIYQTPRYLVIGTGKKITLECSQTMGHDKMYWYQQDPGMELHLIHYSYGVNSTEKGDLSSESTVSRIRTEHFPLTLESARPSHTSQYLCASSDSITQYFGPGTRLTVL.

This clonotype has just a few counts. V is TRBV9 and J is TRBJ2-3, with 7 bases fitting TRBD1. Germline values: CDR1 SGDLS, CDR2 YYNGEE. The CDR3 covers 16 residues. Trimming at V came to 4 bases and at J to 2 bases, leaving 10 bases not matched to a gene. The CDR3 DNA is TGTGCCAGCAGCCCTACCGGGACAGACATCACAGATACGCAGTATTTT. This gives the protein CASSPTGTDITDTQYF.

V usage is TRBV7-6 and J usage is TRBJ2-1, with 9 bases aligning to TRBD1. Looked up from germline, CDR1 is SGHVS and CDR2 is FNYEAQ. This CDR3 comprises 15 residues. The trim removed 5 bases at V and 4 bases at J, leaving 6 bases unmatched. The CDR3 nucleotides read TGTGCCAGCAGCGTGCGGACAGGGGCGTACAATGAGCAGTTCTTC. Translated: CASSVRTGAYNEQFF.